This T cell receptor (beta chain) was recorded in a study of blood T cell repertoires in COVID-19. Background on the study: Researchers got acute and convalescent COVID-19 samples from the United States, Italy and Spain. PBMCs, B-cell-depleted T cells, or T cells provided the cDNA or gDNA that made up the material.

Original analysis: Reference gene primer amplification yielded estimated nucleated cell counts. Profiled with immunoSEQ multiplex PCR; TCRdb holds only in-frame clones, not every one. V and J calls and clone size are given by that table; D and trimming were obtained from the DNA. The repertoire holds roughly 260,000 clones, roughly 89% seen once, with 2.5% to 3% in the top ten. Participants' reported clinical history set cohort assignment. The CDR3 extends over 16 amino acids. The V gene end was trimmed by 2 bases and the J gene end by 1 base; junction bases not matched to a gene: 4. Germline V lookup: CDR1 LGHDT, CDR2 YNNKEL (reference sequence).

Sequencing was done on a sample of PBMCs or T cells enriched from blood (not recorded which). The receptor's source is a woman aged 30 to 39 with acute COVID-19. This chain uses TRBV3-1 (or the pseudogene TRBV3-2) with TRBJ1-1, with 10 nucleotides matching TRBD1. CDR3 amino acids: CASSQHGQGGNTEAFF. The DNA for the CDR3 is TGTGCCAGCAGCCAACACGGACAGGGGGGGAACACTGAAGCTTTCTTT.